Following are 31 T cell receptor beta chains from one sample sequenced in a study of blood T cell repertoires in COVID-19. Generated by immunoSEQ multiplex PCR, the TCRdb table keeps only in-frame clones and is missing some. This sample has some 200,000 clones; 80% to 90% occur once, and the top ten carry 4.8%. The material sequenced was PBMCs or T cells enriched from blood (not recorded which). Every receptor here comes from a woman between 45 and 60 years old who had been exposed to COVID-19.

The chain is built from TRBV5-1 and TRBJ1-3; tentative D call: TRBD1 (5 bases). V shed 0 bases and J shed 2 bases, with 18 bases lying between them. CDR1 is SGHRS and CDR2 is YFSETQ in the germline V gene. CDR3 length: 18 residues. CDR3 bases: TGCGCCAGCAGCTTGGGGGCACTCAAGGGGCGAACTGGAAACACCATATATTTT. Translated, it gives CASSLGALKGRTGNTIYF.

CDR3 protein: CASSRDFSSYNEQFF. In DNA form, the CDR3 reads TGTGCCAGCAGTCGGGACTTCAGCTCCTACAATGAGCAGTTCTTC. V gene TRBV27 combines with J gene TRBJ2-1; possibly TRBD2 for D (6 bases). V shed 5 bases and J shed 0 bases, with 11 bases lying between them. The CDR3 totals 15 residues. Germline lookup yields CDR1 MNHEY and CDR2 SMNVEV (reference sequence).

The chain has TRBV7-6 and TRBJ2-5; a weak D match, TRBD2 (6 bases). Germline-derived CDR1 and CDR2 are SGHVS and FNYEAQ. The CDR3 consists of 17 residues. Trimming shortened V by 4 bases and J by 2 bases, and 20 bases separated the two germline ends. CDR3 in DNA: TGTGCCAGCAGCTCGGACCGGGACTTTTTTTTACAAGAGACCCAGTACTTC. Protein sequence: CASSSDRDFFLQETQYF.

The rearrangement joins TRBV11-2 to TRBJ1-1, with D possibly TRBD1 on 5 matching bases. Germline lookup yields CDR1 SGHAT and CDR2 FQNNGV. Trimming removed 3 bases from V and 5 bases from J, with 7 bases in between. The length of the CDR3 is 12 residues. The CDR3 loop reads CASSFRGTEAFF. The CDR3, as DNA: TGTGCCAGCAGCTTTAGGGGAACTGAAGCTTTCTTT.

V usage is TRBV11-1 and J usage is TRBJ1-1; a possible D gene is TRBD1 (6 bases). V was trimmed by 4 bases and J by 0 bases, leaving 15 bases between them. Germline V gives CDR1 SGHAT, CDR2 FQDESV (reference sequence). The CDR3 extends over 16 amino acids. The CDR3 region is CASSSVTGLVNTEAFF. The CDR3, as DNA: TGTGCCAGCAGCTCCGTCACAGGGTTAGTGAACACTGAAGCTTTCTTT.

V usage is TRBV15 and J usage is TRBJ2-7; no clear D. The V gene lost 0 bases and the J gene lost 11 bases, with 11 bases spanning the gap. From germline, CDR1 is LNHNV and CDR2 YYDKDF (reference sequence). The CDR3 spans 12 residues. CDR3 sequence: CATSRDHEFEYF. The CDR3 DNA reads as TGTGCCACCAGCAGAGATCATGAGTTCGAGTACTTC.

This rearrangement joins TRBV5-1 to TRBJ2-2; possibly TRBD2 for D (7 bases). Germline CDR1 and CDR2: SGHRS and YFSETQ. This CDR3 is 16 amino acids long. V was clipped by 0 bases and J by 6 bases, with 15 bases between them. The CDR3 loop reads CASSLANGGAAGELFF. The CDR3 nucleotides read TGCGCCAGCAGCTTGGCCAATGGGGGGGCCGCCGGGGAGCTGTTTTTT.

This clone has a single count. The rearrangement links TRBV9 to TRBJ2-3; 7 nucleotides match TRBD2. The CDR3 runs 16 residues. After removal of 5 bases from V and 1 base from J, the junction contained 10 bases not matched to a gene. Germline CDR1 SGDLS, CDR2 YYNGEE. DNA for the CDR3: TGTGCCAGCAGTGGGCTTGGGGGAGGGGGCACAGATACGCAGTATTTT. Amino acid sequence: CASSGLGGGGTDTQYF.

The CDR3 sequence: CASRPSSGNTIYF. DNA for the CDR3: TGTGCCAGCAGACCTAGCTCTGGAAACACCATATATTTT. The J gene is TRBJ1-3, the V gene TRBV7-8; D uncertain. Germline V gives CDR1 SGHVS, CDR2 FQNEAQ. The V end lost 6 bases, the J end lost 0 bases, and 6 bases lay between the germline ends. The CDR3 runs 13 residues.

This clone has a single count. The rearrangement joins TRBV12-3 or TRBV12-4 to TRBJ1-4, with no clear D. This CDR3 has 13 residues. Trimming stripped 2 bases from V and 7 bases from J, with 8 bases between. Written as DNA, the CDR3 is TGTGCCAGCAGTTTATTTCAGTTTGAAAAACTGTTTTTT. Translated: CASSLFQFEKLFF.

The rearrangement joins TRBV21-1 to TRBJ1-5; the DNA was not used to check the table's D call, TRBD1. TRBV21-1 represents a pseudogene. The CDR3 covers 14 residues. CDR3 nucleotide sequence: TGTGCCAGCAGCAGGCAGATACACCATCAGCCCCAGCATTTT. It is translated as CASSRQIHHQPQHF.

The rearrangement links TRBV10-1 to TRBJ1-6, with 7 bases identical to TRBD1. CDR1 and CDR2 from the germline V gene are WNHNN and SYGVQD (reference sequence). V lost 4 bases and J lost 7; bases outside the gene matches: 4. The CDR3 sequence is 14 residues long. CDR3 amino acids: CASSVGRGNSPLHF. For the CDR3, the DNA is TGCGCCAGCAGTGTTGGCAGGGGGAATTCACCCCTCCACTTT.

This sequence joins TRBV10-3 and TRBJ2-1; TRBD1 matches at 9 bases. The V gene's germline CDR1 is ENHRY and CDR2 SYGVKD. The CDR3 length is 13 residues. The V segment lost 6 bases and the J segment 7 bases; nucleotides outside the gene matches: 4. CDR3 region: CAIRMDRGNEQFF. In DNA form, the CDR3 reads TGTGCCATCAGGATGGACAGGGGAAATGAGCAGTTCTTC.

The chain has TRBV7-6 and TRBJ1-1; the D is unclear. The CDR3 has 15 amino acids. The V and J ends lost 5 bases and 1 base respectively, with 14 bases between them. The germline V gene has CDR1 SGHVS and CDR2 FNYEAQ. In nucleotides, the CDR3 is TGTGCCAGCAGCCCCTCCCGCGCCTCGAACACTGAAGCTTTCTTT. Its translation is CASSPSRASNTEAFF.

The chain carries TRBV5-4 and TRBJ2-1; 7 bases align to TRBD2. This CDR3 comprises 16 residues. In germline, CDR1 is SGHNT, CDR2 YYREEE (reference sequence). The trim removed 4 bases at V and 0 bases at J, leaving 7 bases unmatched. CDR3 DNA sequence: TGTGCCAGCAGCCTAGCCCGGGGGGTCTCCTACAATGAGCAGTTCTTC. Encoded protein: CASSLARGVSYNEQFF. The full variable domain, rest sourced from reference TRBV5-4 and TRBJ2-1, is ETGVTQSPTHLIKTRGQQVTLRCSSQSGHNTVSWYQQALGQGPQFIFQYYREEENGRGNFPPRFSGLQFPNYSSELNVNALELDDSALYLCASSLARGVSYNEQFFGPGTRLTVL.

The chain uses TRBV28 and TRBJ1-2; D is possibly TRBD1 (5 bases). The CDR3 runs to 14 residues. Trimming shortened V by 3 bases and J by 8 bases, and 16 bases separated the two germline ends. Germline assignment: CDR1 MDHEN and CDR2 SYDVKM. The chain's CDR3 is CASSLSGGGGGYTF. The DNA of the CDR3 is TGTGCCAGCAGTTTGTCCGGGGGAGGTGGCGGCTACACCTTC.

This sequence joins TRBV2 and TRBJ1-6, with D tentatively TRBD1 (5 bases). The germline V gene encodes CDR1 SNHLY and CDR2 FYNNEI. The CDR3 totals 14 residues. V was cut by 8 bases and J by 8 bases, with 16 bases left in between. CDR3 nucleotides: TGTGCCAGCTTATTGGGGGGAACGGATTCACCCCTCCACTTT. Its translation is CASLLGGTDSPLHF.

The chain uses TRBV13 and TRBJ2-3; D might be TRBD1 (6 bases). Germline loops: CDR1 PRHDT, CDR2 FYEKMQ (reference sequence). The CDR3 is 13 residues long. With 5 bases removed from V and 2 bases from J, the gap between germline ends came to 8 bases. CDR3 in DNA: TGTGCCAGCAGCAGGGGGATCACAGATACGCAGTATTTT. Translated: CASSRGITDTQYF. Using reference TRBV13 and TRBJ2-3 for the parts outside the CDR3, the full variable domain is AAGVIQSPRHLIKEKRETATLKCYPIPRHDTVYWYQQGPGQDPQFLISFYEKMQSDKGSIPDRFSAQQFSDYHSELNMSSLELGDSALYFCASSRGITDTQYFGPGTRLTVL.

The chain carries TRBV29-1 and TRBJ1-1; TRBD1 matches at 10 bases. Germline V gene data show CDR1 as SQVTM and CDR2 as ANQGSEA. This CDR3 spans 14 amino acids. Germline trimming cut 0 bases from V and 11 bases from J; bases unmatched to any gene: 9. CDR3 sequence (DNA): TGCAGCGTTGAAGACCGGACAGGGGGTAATTGGGCTTTCTTT. Residues: CSVEDRTGGNWAFF.

J is TRBJ1-6 and V is TRBV9; unclear D gene. Trimming pared 0 bases from V and 7 bases from J, leaving 8 bases between. CDR3 length: 14 amino acids. Germline CDR1 is SGDLS and CDR2 is YYNGEE. This chain's CDR3 is CASSVGEPNSPLHF. CDR3 DNA sequence: TGTGCCAGCAGCGTAGGGGAGCCCAATTCACCCCTCCACTTT.

This chain joins TRBV7-2 and TRBJ1-5, with D possibly matching TRBD1 (6 bases). CDR3 length: 15 residues. Per germline, CDR1 SGHTA and CDR2 FQGNSA. Trimming shortened V by 5 bases and J by 9 bases, and 20 bases separated the two germline ends. CDR3 amino acids: CASSPQGGGLLPQHF. In DNA form, the CDR3 reads TGTGCCAGCAGCCCCCAGGGTGGGGGCCTCCTGCCCCAGCATTTT.

The chain carries TRBV6-5 and TRBJ1-6; D is unclear. From germline, CDR1 is MNHEY and CDR2 SVGAGI. Trimming pared 10 bases from V and 10 bases from J, leaving 23 bases between. There are 15 residues in the CDR3. CDR3 loop: CATRLGIGRESPLHF. The CDR3 region has the DNA TGTGCCACCCGTCTAGGGATCGGGCGGGAGTCACCCCTCCACTTT.

The V and J genes are TRBV7-2 and TRBJ2-5, with 14 bases lining up with TRBD2. The germline gives CDR1 SGHTA, CDR2 FQGNSA. Trimming removed 8 bases from V and 4 bases from J; junction bases left unmatched: 6. This CDR3 contains 15 residues. Here the CDR3 reads CASGLAGGEGETQYF. The CDR3 bases are TGTGCCAGCGGACTAGCGGGGGGCGAAGGAGAGACCCAGTACTTC.

J is TRBJ2-2 and V is TRBV2; tentatively, D is TRBD2 (6 bases). Looked up from germline, CDR1 is SNHLY and CDR2 is FYNNEI. V lost 7 bases and J 5 bases, leaving 20 bases between the germline ends. This CDR3 has 16 residues. The CDR3 region has the DNA TGTGCCAGCAAAAGGTCCGCGGGGCCCGGTACCGGGGAGCTGTTTTTT. This gives the protein CASKRSAGPGTGELFF.

The chain's CDR3 is CASGLGGMEGYTF. The CDR3 coding sequence is TGTGCCAGCGGCCTTGGGGGGATGGAGGGCTACACCTTC. The V gene is TRBV6-5, the J gene TRBJ1-2, with D possibly matching TRBD1 (5 bases). V was clipped by 8 bases and J by 8 bases, with 18 bases between them. There are 13 residues in the CDR3. CDR1 is MNHEY, CDR2 SVGAGI, per germline.

The chain recombines TRBV18 with TRBJ2-2; 10 bases agree with TRBD1. Germline V gene lookup returns CDR1 KGHSH and CDR2 LQKENI. The V gene end was trimmed by 2 bases and the J gene end by 0 bases; junction bases not matched to a gene: 3. The CDR3 totals 17 residues. CDR3: CASSPVGQGANTGELFF. The DNA for the CDR3 is TGTGCCAGCTCACCAGTTGGACAGGGGGCGAACACCGGGGAGCTGTTTTTT.

This rearrangement joins TRBV5-5 to TRBJ2-3; tentatively, D is TRBD2 (7 bases). V was pared by 4 bases and J by 5 bases, with 11 bases between. Per the germline V gene, CDR1 is SGHKS and CDR2 is YYEKEE (reference sequence). The CDR3 length is 13 residues. The CDR3 protein is CASSLGGRDTQYF. In nucleotides, the CDR3 is TGTGCCAGCAGCCTCGGGGGGCGAGATACGCAGTATTTT.

This chain links TRBV14 with TRBJ2-5; 8 nucleotides agree with TRBD1. This CDR3 is built from 14 residues. Per the germline V gene, CDR1 is SGHDN and CDR2 is FVKESK. The V segment lost 2 bases and the J segment 5 bases; nucleotides outside the gene matches: 4. In nucleotides, the CDR3 is TGTGCCAGCAGCCAAACAGGGGGGATGGAGACCCAGTACTTC. This encodes CASSQTGGMETQYF. Looking up the rest from reference TRBV14 and TRBJ2-5 gives the full variable domain: EAGVTQFPSHSVIEKGQTVTLRCDPISGHDNLYWYRRVMGKEIKFLLHFVKESKQDESGMPNNRFLAERTGGTYSTLKVQPAELEDSGVYFCASSQTGGMETQYFGPGTRLLVL.

The rearrangement links TRBV7-2 to TRBJ2-5; 7 nucleotides line up with TRBD1. Losses at the gene ends were 4 bases for V and 7 bases for J; bases not matched to a gene: 6. The germline CDR1 and CDR2 sequences are SGHTA and FQGNSA. CDR3 length equals 13 residues. CDR3 in amino acids: CASSSTGLGTQYF. CDR3 DNA sequence: TGTGCCAGCAGCTCGACAGGGCTGGGGACCCAGTACTTC.

The chain combines TRBV11-3 with TRBJ1-1, with a weak D call TRBD1 (5 bases). V lost 5 bases and J lost 5, with 12 bases in between. Germline CDR1 and CDR2: SGHNT and YENEEA. This CDR3 region has 13 residues. Here the CDR3 DNA reads TGTGCCAGCAGCCTTCTTCCAGGGACTGAAGCTTTCTTT. It yields the protein CASSLLPGTEAFF.

The V call is TRBV5-5, the J call TRBJ2-2; TRBD1 agrees at 9 bases. J gave up 10 bases and V 4 bases, and 17 bases lay outside the gene matches. This CDR3 is built from 17 residues. CDR1 is SGHKS, CDR2 YYEKEE, per germline (reference sequence). Written as DNA, the CDR3 is TGTGCCAGCAGCCTTGCGTTCCCGGGACAGGGACTAACGGAGCTGTTTTTT. This encodes CASSLAFPGQGLTELFF.